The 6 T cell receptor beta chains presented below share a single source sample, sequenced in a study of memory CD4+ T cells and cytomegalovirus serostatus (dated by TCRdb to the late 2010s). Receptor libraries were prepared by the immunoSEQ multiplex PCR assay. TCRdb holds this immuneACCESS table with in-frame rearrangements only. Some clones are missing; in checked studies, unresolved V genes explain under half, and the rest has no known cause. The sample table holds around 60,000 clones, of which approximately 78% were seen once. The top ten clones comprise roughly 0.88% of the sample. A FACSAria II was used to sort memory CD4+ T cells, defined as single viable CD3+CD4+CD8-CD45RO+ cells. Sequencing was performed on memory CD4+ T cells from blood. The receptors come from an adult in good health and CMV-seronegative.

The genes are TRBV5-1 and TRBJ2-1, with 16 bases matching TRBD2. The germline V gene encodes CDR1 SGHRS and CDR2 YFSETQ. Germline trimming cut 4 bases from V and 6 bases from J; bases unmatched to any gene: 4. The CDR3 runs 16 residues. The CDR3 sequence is CASSVGTSGRGNEQFF. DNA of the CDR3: TGCGCCAGCAGCGTCGGGACTAGCGGGAGGGGCAATGAGCAGTTCTTC.

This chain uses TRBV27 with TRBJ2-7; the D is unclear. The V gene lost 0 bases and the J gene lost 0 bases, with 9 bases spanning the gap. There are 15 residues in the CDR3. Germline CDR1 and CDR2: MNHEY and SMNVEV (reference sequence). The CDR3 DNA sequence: TGTGCCAGCAGTTTATCGTGGCAGGCCTCCTACGAGCAGTACTTC. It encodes CASSLSWQASYEQYF.

The CDR3 protein is CASSFDRAYGYTF. The CDR3 DNA sequence: TGTGCCAGTAGTTTCGACAGGGCCTATGGCTACACCTTC. V gene TRBV19 combines with J gene TRBJ1-2; 7 nucleotides line up with TRBD1. The CDR3 contains 13 residues. Germline CDR1 LNHDA, CDR2 SQIVND (reference sequence). Germline trimming cut 5 bases from V and 4 bases from J; bases unmatched to any gene: 4. The full variable domain, its missing parts supplied by reference TRBV19 and TRBJ1-2, is DGGITQSPKYLFRKEGQNVTLSCEQNLNHDAMYWYRQDPGQGLRLIYYSQIVNDFQKGDIAEGYSVSREKKESFPLTVTSAQKNPTAFYLCASSFDRAYGYTFGSGTRLTVV.

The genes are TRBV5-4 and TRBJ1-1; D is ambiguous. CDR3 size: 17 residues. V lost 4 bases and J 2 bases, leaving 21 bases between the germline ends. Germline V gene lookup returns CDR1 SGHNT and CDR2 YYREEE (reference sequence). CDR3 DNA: TGTGCCAGCAGCCAAAGATTAGTCGGTCTATTTAACACTGAAGCTTTCTTT. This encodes CASSQRLVGLFNTEAFF.

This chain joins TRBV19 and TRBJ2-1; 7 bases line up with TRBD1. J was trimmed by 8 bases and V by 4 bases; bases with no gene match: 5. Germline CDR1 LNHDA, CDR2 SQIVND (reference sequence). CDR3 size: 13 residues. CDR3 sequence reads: CASSRDRADEQFF. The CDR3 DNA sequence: TGTGCCAGTAGTAGAGACAGGGCGGATGAGCAGTTCTTC.

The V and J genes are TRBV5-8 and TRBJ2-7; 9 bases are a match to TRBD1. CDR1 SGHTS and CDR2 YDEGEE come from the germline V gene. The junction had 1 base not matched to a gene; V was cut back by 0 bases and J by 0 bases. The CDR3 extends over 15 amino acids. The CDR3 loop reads CASSLGDRDSYEQYF. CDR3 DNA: TGTGCCAGCAGCTTGGGGGACAGGGACTCCTACGAGCAGTACTTC.